This paragraph covers one T cell receptor (beta chain) sequence. The data were obtained in a study of blood T cell repertoires in COVID-19. The CDR3 runs 15 residues. The V and J ends lost 4 bases and 7 bases respectively, with 20 bases between them. The V gene's germline CDR1 is MDHEN and CDR2 SYDVKM. Sequencing was performed with immunoSEQ multiplex PCR; in TCRdb, only in-frame clones are kept and a portion is missing. The top ten clones hold roughly 6.8% of a sample with approximately 360,000 clones, nearly 90% of them seen once. The V gene is TRBV28, the J gene TRBJ2-7; D might be TRBD2 (5 bases). The clonotype comes from a man between 18 and 29 years old with active or convalescent COVID-19. The sample comprised peripheral blood. The CDR3 sequence: CASSSPRTLTREQYF. The CDR3 DNA is TGTGCCAGCAGTTCCCCCCGGACTCTCACTCGGGAGCAGTACTTC.